A single sample gave rise to the 17 T cell receptor beta chains below, sequenced in a study of T cell responses to AZD1222 COVID-19 vaccine. The table came from immunoSEQ multiplex PCR; TCRdb's copy has only in-frame clones and leaves some out. The profile shows 100,000 or so clones, 85% to 90% of them singletons. Material: peripheral blood, obtained on day 0 of AZD1222 vaccination. These receptors all come from an adult in good health.

This chain connects TRBV18 to TRBJ1-4; 8 bases align to TRBD1. J lost 8 bases, V lost 3 bases, and 14 bases had no gene match. The CDR3 spans 17 residues. The germline CDR1 and CDR2 sequences are KGHSH and LQKENI. For the CDR3, the DNA is TGTGCCAGCTCACCTGGGGGACAGGTGGTGGTCGAGGAAAAACTGTTTTTT. Protein: CASSPGGQVVVEEKLFF.

Only a few counts were recorded for this clone. The genes are TRBV5-1 and TRBJ1-5, with D unresolved. The CDR3 extends over 16 amino acids. Trimming removed 7 bases at V and 1 base at J, with 18 bases between. Germline V lookup: CDR1 SGHRS, CDR2 YFSETQ. Here the CDR3 DNA reads TGCGCCAGCGACCGCATTCGACCGTCGAGCAATCAGCCCCAGCATTTT. Amino acid sequence: CASDRIRPSSNQPQHF. The full variable domain, with the rest looked up from reference TRBV5-1 and TRBJ1-5, is KAGVTQTPRYLIKTRGQQVTLSCSPISGHRSVSWYQQTPGQGLQFLFEYFSETQRNKGNFPGRFSGRQFSNSRSEMNVSTLELGDSALYLCASDRIRPSSNQPQHFGDGTRLSIL.

The V and J genes are TRBV7-2 and TRBJ2-4; TRBD2 might be the D (7 bases). Deletions cut 1 base from V and 7 bases from J, with 20 bases between. CDR3 length equals 17 residues. Germline-derived CDR1 and CDR2 are SGHTA and FQGNSA. The CDR3: CASSLVGRGGSGNIQYF. The DNA for the CDR3 is TGTGCCAGCAGCTTAGTGGGACGCGGGGGCTCCGGGAACATTCAGTACTTC.

The chain uses TRBV9 and TRBJ2-1; 8 bases align to TRBD2. The CDR3 covers 15 residues. V gave up 3 bases and J gave up 10 bases; unmatched junction bases: 12. Germline V lookup: CDR1 SGDLS, CDR2 YYNGEE. The CDR3 nucleotides read TGTGCCAGCAGCGCCCCGGGACTAGGAGCAGGGGAGCAGTTCTTC. Translated: CASSAPGLGAGEQFF. Supplemented by reference TRBV9 and TRBJ2-1, the full variable domain reads DSGVTQTPKHLITATGQRVTLRCSPRSGDLSVYWYQQSLDQGLQFLIQYYNGEERAKGNILERFSAQQFPDLHSELNLSSLELGDSALYFCASSAPGLGAGEQFFGPGTRLTVL.

This clone came up once. The J gene is TRBJ1-2, the V gene TRBV11-2, with 8 bases fitting TRBD1. Losses at the gene ends were 4 bases for V and 7 bases for J; bases not matched to a gene: 5. This CDR3 is 13 amino acids long. Germline loops: CDR1 SGHAT, CDR2 FQNNGV. CDR3 sequence reads: CASSSQGASGYTF. In nucleotides, the CDR3 is TGTGCCAGCAGCTCCCAGGGGGCGTCTGGCTACACCTTC.

The chain has TRBV15 and TRBJ1-4; 8 bases fit TRBD1. The CDR3 extends over 16 amino acids. Losses at the gene ends were 3 bases for V and 8 bases for J; bases not matched to a gene: 11. The germline CDR1 and CDR2 sequences are LNHNV and YYDKDF (reference sequence). Written as DNA, the CDR3 is TGTGCCACCAGCAGGGAAAAAACAGGGGGGAACGAAAAACTGTTTTTT. This codes for CATSREKTGGNEKLFF.

The chain employs TRBV3-1 (or the pseudogene TRBV3-2) and TRBJ2-5; 7 bases are shared with TRBD2. Germline loops: CDR1 LGHDT, CDR2 YNNKEL (reference sequence). With 1 base clipped from V and 6 bases from J, the junction kept 5 bases outside the gene matches. The length of the CDR3 is 14 residues. The CDR3 DNA reads TGTGCCAGCAGCCAAGGGGCCGGGGGGAAGACCCAGTACTTC. Encoded protein: CASSQGAGGKTQYF.

The chain combines TRBV6-6 with TRBJ2-7; D is ambiguous. Germline loops: CDR1 MNHNY, CDR2 SVGAGI (reference sequence). The CDR3 extends over 12 amino acids. With 8 bases removed from V and 3 bases from J, the gap between germline ends came to 11 bases. The CDR3 region has the DNA TGTGCCAGCGCGAGTGCTATCTACGAGCAGTACTTC. Amino acid sequence: CASASAIYEQYF.

The chain is built from TRBV12-2 and TRBJ2-3; whether TRBD1, the table's D call, matches the DNA was not checked. TRBV12-2 is annotated as a pseudogene. The CDR3 is 16 amino acids. DNA of the CDR3: TGTGCAAGTCGCTTTGGTAAAGTGGGCAAGTTAGATACGCAGTATTTT. Translation: CASRFGKVGKLDTQYF.

CDR3 nucleotide sequence: TGTGCCAGCAGCGTACAGGACGGGGGTGAGCAGTACTTC. It translates to CASSVQDGGEQYF. The gene calls are TRBV9 and TRBJ2-7; the D gene is possibly TRBD2 (6 bases). Trimming took 1 base from V and 7 from J, leaving 12 bases between them. The V gene's germline CDR1 is SGDLS and CDR2 YYNGEE. The CDR3 consists of 13 residues.

This clone was seen a handful of times. The chain links TRBV3-1 (or the pseudogene TRBV3-2) to TRBJ1-1; possible D gene TRBD1, 5 bases. Germline loops: CDR1 LGHDT, CDR2 YNNKEL (reference sequence). The CDR3 is 14 residues long. The germline V and J ends were trimmed by 6 bases and 2 bases, with 13 bases remaining between them. CDR3 protein: CASSQQGINTEAFF. Here the CDR3 DNA reads TGTGCCAGCAGTCAGCAGGGAATAAACACTGAAGCTTTCTTT.

This chain joins TRBV23-1 and TRBJ1-3; D perhaps matches TRBD1 (5 bases). TRBV23-1 has ORF status, its function being uncertain. V lost 4 bases to trimming and J lost 5 bases, with 18 bases between them. The CDR3 is made up of 16 amino acids. In DNA form, the CDR3 reads TGCGCCAGCAGTCCATGGCGTGGGGAGGACAGAAACACCATATATTTT. Translated, it gives CASSPWRGEDRNTIYF.

The chain couples TRBV7-2 to TRBJ1-4; D is unclear. The CDR3 has 13 residues. The germline V gene encodes CDR1 SGHTA and CDR2 FQGNSA. Trimming left V 2 bases short and J 5 bases short, with 6 bases between. Here the CDR3 reads CASSLRGNEKLFF. The CDR3 nucleotides are TGTGCCAGCAGCTTACGGGGAAATGAAAAACTGTTTTTT.

V is TRBV9 and J is TRBJ1-1; D gene unclear. Germline-derived CDR1 and CDR2 are SGDLS and YYNGEE. V lost 4 bases to trimming and J lost 4 bases, with 17 bases between them. The CDR3 totals 15 residues. The CDR3 is CASSREPGRSTEAFF. The CDR3, as DNA: TGTGCCAGCAGCCGAGAACCGGGAAGGAGCACTGAAGCTTTCTTT.

The J gene is TRBJ1-2, the V gene TRBV3-1 (or the pseudogene TRBV3-2); D perhaps matches TRBD1 (6 bases). Trimming shortened V by 4 bases and J by 8 bases, and 14 bases separated the two germline ends. CDR1 and CDR2 from the germline V gene are LGHDT and YNNKEL (reference sequence). The CDR3 consists of 13 residues. CDR3 amino acids: CASSRYRVNGYTF. Written as DNA, the CDR3 is TGTGCCAGCAGCCGATACAGGGTTAACGGCTACACCTTC.

The CDR3 region has the DNA TGTGCCAGCAGCCGCGACGGAAATTCACCCCTCCACTTT. Its protein is CASSRDGNSPLHF. This chain links TRBV6-5 with TRBJ1-6; D unclear. V lost 6 bases, J lost 7 bases, and 10 bases lay in between. CDR3 length: 13 residues. Per germline, CDR1 MNHEY and CDR2 SVGAGI.

This clone occurred a few times. The chain combines TRBV7-9 with TRBJ2-7; maybe TRBD1 (6 bases). The V gene's germline CDR1 is SEHNR and CDR2 FQNEAQ (reference sequence). Trimming took 5 bases from V and 3 from J, leaving 8 bases between them. The CDR3 extends over 12 amino acids. CDR3 sequence reads: CASSAGDYEQYF. CDR3 sequence (DNA): TGTGCCAGCAGCGCAGGGGACTACGAGCAGTACTTC.